Described below is a single T cell receptor (beta chain) sequence and its context. Its target is unknown. The CDR3 has 15 residues. CDR1 and CDR2 from the germline V gene are SNHLY and FYNNEI. V shed 6 bases and J 2 bases; nucleotides not matched to a gene: 8. The sample is drawn from a study of CD8+ T cells in alopecia areata. Isolated RNA was reverse transcribed into cDNA used as the sequencing template. TCRdb's table, derived via immunoSEQ multiplex PCR, lists solely in-frame clones and lacks some. In the table there are 200,000 or so clones, 50% to 65% of which are singletons. Study-level findings and limits: More clonal than normal scalp was lesional scalp, particularly alopecia totalis/universalis.

Sequences were derived from CD4+ T cells sorted from blood, sampled at week 0. This TCR came from a human donor with alopecia areata. The chain employs TRBV2 and TRBJ2-7; 9 nucleotides agree with TRBD1. The CDR3 here is CASRPERQGAYEQYF. The CDR3 bases are TGTGCCAGCAGGCCTGAGAGACAGGGGGCCTACGAGCAGTACTTC.